Listed below are T cell receptor beta chains from one sample, sequenced in a study of blood T cell repertoires in COVID-19. Sequencing was performed with immunoSEQ multiplex PCR; in TCRdb, only in-frame clones are kept and a portion is missing. The sample holds hundreds of thousands of clones, about 88% seen once. Sequencing was done on a sample of PBMCs or T cells enriched from blood (not recorded which). These receptors originate from a woman between 18 and 30 years old who had been exposed to COVID-19. Both conserved end residues are part of each CDR3. A D gene is named only where the DNA matches it firmly. Only part of the rows carry a size: once, few, many, or a class if the clone is expanded.

J | size | D | V | CDR3 | DNA
TRBJ2-1 | NA | TRBD2 | TRBV28 | CASSLWTSGIHEQFF | TGTGCCAGCAGTTTATGGACTAGCGGGATACACGAGCAGTTCTTC
TRBJ2-5 | NA | TRBD2 | TRBV11-1 | CASSSGDYKETQYF | TGTGCCAGCAGCTCCGGGGACTATAAAGAGACCCAGTACTTC
TRBJ1-3 | NA | NA | TRBV6-6 | CASSYSVGVSGNTIYF | TGTGCCAGCAGTTACTCGGTAGGGGTGTCTGGAAACACCATATATTTT
TRBJ2-7 | NA | NA | TRBV29-1 | CSVDQGTYEQYF | TGCAGCGTTGATCAGGGAACCTACGAGCAGTACTTC
TRBJ2-2 | once | TRBD1 | TRBV6-5 | CASSYSRDRASGELFF | TGTGCCAGCAGTTACTCCCGGGACAGGGCGTCCGGGGAGCTGTTTTTT
TRBJ1-2 | few | TRBD1 | TRBV19 | CASSTRSDRVGDGYTF | TGTGCCAGTAGTACCCGATCGGACAGGGTAGGGGATGGCTACACCTTC
TRBJ1-3 | NA | NA | TRBV9 | CASSLQNSGNTIYF | TGTGCCAGCAGCTTACAGAATTCTGGAAACACCATATATTTT
TRBJ1-2 | NA | NA | TRBV27 | CASSLTPRGANYGYTF | TGTGCCAGCAGTTTAACCCCCAGGGGTGCTAACTATGGCTACACCTTC
TRBJ2-7 | few | NA | TRBV27 | CASSLASFDYEQYF | TGTGCCAGCAGCCTCGCTAGTTTCGACTACGAGCAGTACTTC
TRBJ2-7 | NA | TRBD2 | TRBV28 | CASSFLAGKFIGSYEQYF | TGTGCCAGCAGTTTTCTAGCGGGGAAATTTATTGGCTCCTACGAGCAGTACTTC
TRBJ2-1 | NA | TRBD2 | TRBV7-9 | CASSSLLSGAGNEQFF | TGTGCCAGCAGTTCGCTCCTTAGCGGGGCGGGCAATGAGCAGTTCTTC
TRBJ1-1 | NA | NA | TRBV30 | CAWREGQREAFF | TGTGCCTGGAGAGAAGGACAGAGAGAAGCTTTCTTT
TRBJ1-6 | NA | TRBD1 | TRBV28 | CASSSGQGDSPLHF | TGTGCCAGCAGCTCCGGGCAGGGGGATTCACCCCTCCACTTT
TRBJ2-7 | once | NA | TRBV27 | CASTSGYEQYF | TGTGCCAGCACGTCCGGGTACGAGCAGTACTTC
TRBJ2-7 | few | TRBD2 | TRBV4-2 | CASSQDDLAGGPGTYEQYF | TGTGCCAGCAGCCAAGATGATTTAGCGGGAGGGCCAGGGACCTACGAGCAGTACTTC
TRBJ1-6 | once | NA | TRBV9 | CASSVGVARGSPLHF | TGTGCCAGCAGCGTAGGGGTCGCCAGGGGTTCACCCCTCCACTTT
TRBJ2-7 | once | TRBD2 | TRBV7-2 | CASSLGLEAGAYEQYF | TGTGCCAGCAGCTTAGGTTTAGAAGCGGGAGCCTACGAGCAGTACTTC
TRBJ2-2 | NA | NA | TRBV6-4 | CASSRLPNTGELFF | TGTGCCAGCTCGAGACTACCTAACACCGGGGAGCTGTTTTTT
TRBJ1-2 | NA | NA | TRBV9 | CASSSRGGNYGYTF | TGTGCCAGCAGCTCGCGAGGGGGAAACTATGGCTACACCTTC
TRBJ2-7 | once | TRBD2 | TRBV27 | CASSFLDIAGATSEQYF | TGTGCCAGCAGTTTCCTCGATATAGCGGGAGCAACATCCGAGCAGTACTTC
TRBJ1-1 | once | NA | TRBV14 | CASSRRGFTEAFF | TGTGCCAGCAGCCGTCGGGGGTTCACTGAAGCTTTCTTT
TRBJ1-1 | few | NA | TRBV30 | CAWSRGLRRNTEAFF | TGTGCCTGGAGTAGGGGACTCCGGAGGAACACTGAAGCTTTCTTT
TRBJ1-1 | NA | TRBD1 | TRBV4-2 | CASSQEGTGVTEAFF | TGTGCCAGCAGCCAAGAAGGAACAGGGGTCACTGAAGCTTTCTTT
TRBJ1-4 | NA | TRBD1 | TRBV7-9 | CASSPQGELGEKLFF | TGTGCCAGCAGCCCGCAGGGGGAATTGGGAGAAAAACTGTTTTTT